What follows are 7 T cell receptor beta chains derived from one specimen sequenced in a study of CD8 T cells in Susac syndrome. RNA, at about 0.5 to 1 ug, was reverse transcribed with random hexamers. One entry per CDR3 protein results from TCRdb running MiXCR on the immunoSEQ multiplex PCR reads. The sample includes under 200,000 distinct CDR3 sequences, under 95% of them seen just once. The specimen was CD4+ T cells from PBMCs. The receptors here all came from a human donor with Susac syndrome.

The rearrangement links TRBV7-2 to TRBJ1-6; D is unclear. Trimming cost V 1 base and J 11 bases, with 6 bases left between them. The CDR3 totals 12 residues. The V gene's germline CDR1 is SGHTA and CDR2 FQGNSA. CDR3 in DNA: TGTGCCAGCAGCTTAGTCCGGACACCCCTCCACTTT. Translating gives CASSLVRTPLHF.

The chain employs TRBV30 and TRBJ1-3; weak D call: TRBD1 (6 bases). V was clipped by 7 bases and J by 0 bases, with 13 bases between them. Germline CDR1 reads GTSNPN; CDR2 reads SVGIG (reference sequence). This CDR3 spans 14 amino acids. Here the CDR3 reads CAFGRGLSGNTIYF. In DNA form, the CDR3 reads TGTGCCTTCGGCAGGGGACTCTCTGGAAACACCATATATTTT.

As DNA, the CDR3 is TGTGCCAGCAGCGTAGGGGGGACCAAAAACATTCAGTACTTC. It encodes CASSVGGTKNIQYF. The chain couples TRBV9 to TRBJ2-4; either TRBD1 or TRBD2 may supply D (5 bases each). Trimming stripped 0 bases from V and 2 bases from J, with 6 bases between. The CDR3 contains 14 residues. Germline V gene data show CDR1 as SGDLS and CDR2 as YYNGEE.

This clonotype was observed a single time. The DNA of the CDR3 is TGTGCCAGCAGCGTAGAGGGGCTTGGTGGCTATGGCTACACCTTC. This translates into CASSVEGLGGYGYTF. The chain carries TRBV9 and TRBJ1-2, with D tentatively TRBD1 (5 bases). The CDR3 has 15 amino acids. Germline CDR1 is SGDLS and CDR2 is YYNGEE. Trimming left V 0 bases short and J 4 bases short, with 13 bases between. Using reference TRBV9 and TRBJ1-2 for the parts outside the CDR3, the full variable domain is DSGVTQTPKHLITATGQRVTLRCSPRSGDLSVYWYQQSLDQGLQFLIQYYNGEERAKGNILERFSAQQFPDLHSELNLSSLELGDSALYFCASSVEGLGGYGYTFGSGTRLTVV.

There are a few counts of this clonotype. The chain employs TRBV29-1 and TRBJ2-6; TRBD2 is a possible D gene (5 bases). Germline CDR1 is SQVTM and CDR2 is ANQGSEA. V was trimmed by 3 bases and J by 4 bases, leaving 10 bases between them. CDR3 size: 14 residues. CDR3 sequence: CSVEADSGANVLTF. Written as DNA, the CDR3 is TGCAGCGTTGAGGCGGACTCCGGGGCCAACGTCCTGACTTTC.

V gene TRBV29-1 combines with J gene TRBJ2-7, with 7 bases that match TRBD2. The CDR3 extends over 16 amino acids. CDR1 and CDR2 from the germline V gene are SQVTM and ANQGSEA. Trimming removed 0 bases from V and 2 bases from J; junction bases left unmatched: 10. CDR3 sequence: CSVEEGGPPYTYEQYF. The CDR3 bases are TGCAGCGTTGAAGAGGGAGGGCCCCCTTACACCTACGAGCAGTACTTC.

The V call is TRBV29-1, the J call TRBJ1-1, with a weak D call TRBD1 (5 bases). Germline V gene data show CDR1 as SQVTM and CDR2 as ANQGSEA. Trimming took off 4 bases at V and 8 bases at J, with 23 bases between the two ends. The CDR3 consists of 15 residues. DNA for the CDR3: TGCAGCGTTGTTAGTGTCCCAGGCCTCCGACAGGAAGCTTTCTTT. Its protein is CSVVSVPGLRQEAFF. The full variable domain, its missing parts supplied by reference TRBV29-1 and TRBJ1-1, is SAVISQKPSRDICQRGTSLTIQCQVDSQVTMMFWYRQQPGQSLTLIATANQGSEATYESGFVIDKFPISRPNLTFSTLTVSNMSPEDSSIYLCSVVSVPGLRQEAFFGQGTRLTVV.